Each of the 5 T cell receptor beta chains below was sequenced from the same sample in a study of CD8 T cells in Susac syndrome. An amount of RNA that ranged from roughly 0.5 to 1 ug was reverse transcribed with random hexamers. TCRdb re-called the immunoSEQ multiplex PCR reads through MiXCR, storing one row per CDR3 protein. The repertoire holds some 110,000 distinct CDR3 sequences, with roughly 95% as singletons. Sequences were obtained from CD4+ T cells from PBMCs. Receptors were obtained from a human donor with Susac syndrome.

The J gene is TRBJ2-6, the V gene TRBV7-2; 8 bases agree with TRBD1. J was trimmed by 2 bases and V by 6 bases; bases with no gene match: 6. The CDR3 has 16 residues. Germline CDR1 reads SGHTA; CDR2 reads FQGNSA. The CDR3 loop is CASSPRTGTGANVLTF. As DNA, the CDR3 is TGTGCCAGCAGTCCTCGGACAGGGACTGGGGCCAACGTCCTGACTTTC.

The V gene is TRBV29-1, the J gene TRBJ2-3; D possibly corresponds to TRBD1 (5 bases). CDR3 length: 12 amino acids. Trimming pared 7 bases from V and 3 bases from J, leaving 11 bases between. Germline V CDR1 and CDR2: SQVTM, ANQGSEA. The CDR3 DNA reads as TGCAGCGCAATTGACAGAACAGATACGCAGTATTTT. Protein product: CSAIDRTDTQYF.

The chain employs TRBV5-4 and TRBJ2-5; TRBD1 might be the D (5 bases). The germline V gene encodes CDR1 SGHNT and CDR2 YYREEE (reference sequence). V lost 4 bases, J lost 4 bases, and 17 bases lay in between. The CDR3 is made up of 15 amino acids. The CDR3 DNA reads TGTGCCAGCAGCAACGGACATCTCCTTCCAGAGACCCAGTACTTC. Translated, it gives CASSNGHLLPETQYF.

The chain combines TRBV5-6 with TRBJ1-5; D is unclear. V lost 1 base to trimming and J lost 1 base, with 6 bases between them. The CDR3 runs 14 residues. Germline lookup yields CDR1 SGHDT and CDR2 YYEEEE. The DNA for the CDR3 is TGTGCCAGCAGCTTGCTTGGGAGCAATCAGCCCCAGCATTTT. Amino acids: CASSLLGSNQPQHF. The complete variable domain, with remaining parts taken from reference TRBV5-6 and TRBJ1-5, reads DAGVTQSPTHLIKTRGQQVTLRCSPKSGHDTVSWYQQALGQGPQFIFQYYEEEERQRGNFPDRFSGHQFPNYSSELNVNALLLGDSALYLCASSLLGSNQPQHFGDGTRLSIL.

The chain employs TRBV29-1 and TRBJ1-1; D call uncertain. The CDR3 covers 12 residues. Germline CDR1 is SQVTM and CDR2 is ANQGSEA. V was clipped by 6 bases and J by 0 bases, with 8 bases between them. The CDR3 loop is CSVKGVNTEAFF. The CDR3 DNA reads TGCAGCGTGAAGGGAGTGAACACTGAAGCTTTCTTT.